Each of the 9 T cell receptor beta chains below was sequenced from the same sample in a study of T-cell reconstitution after alpha-beta-depleted transplantation in children. It was with unique molecular identifiers that the TCRbeta library was prepared. TCRdb independently ran MiXCR on the PCR reads; one entry per CDR3 protein. The sample holds 500,000 to 600,000 distinct CDR3 sequences, roughly a quarter seen once. The sequencing used PBMCs, collected before TCRalphabeta/CD19-depleted stem cell transplant. The receptors come from a boy younger than two with Wiskott-Aldrich syndrome, due to receive a stem cell transplant.

This chain joins TRBV5-1 and TRBJ2-7, with TRBD1 matching 12 bases. Germline V gene sequence: CDR1 SGHRS, CDR2 YFSETQ. CDR3 length: 18 amino acids. Unmatched junction bases numbered 12, after V lost 3 bases and J lost 2 bases. CDR3 sequence (DNA): TGCGCCAGCAGCTGGGGGGGGACAGGGGGCTTCGTCGCCTACGAGCAGTACTTC. Protein: CASSWGGTGGFVAYEQYF. Full variable domain (outside the CDR3, taken from reference TRBV5-1 and TRBJ2-7): KAGVTQTPRYLIKTRGQQVTLSCSPISGHRSVSWYQQTPGQGLQFLFEYFSETQRNKGNFPGRFSGRQFSNSRSEMNVSTLELGDSALYLCASSWGGTGGFVAYEQYFGPGTRLTVT.

The CDR3 loop reads CASVAGGTYEQYF. CDR3 nucleotide sequence: TGTGCCAGCGTAGCGGGGGGTACCTACGAGCAGTACTTC. The J gene is TRBJ2-7, the V gene TRBV6-6; 10 bases are a match to TRBD2. J was trimmed by 2 bases and V by 8 bases; bases with no gene match: 3. Germline V lookup: CDR1 MNHNY, CDR2 SVGAGI (reference sequence). This CDR3 is built from 13 residues.

This clonotype was picked up a small number of times. The chain couples TRBV7-2 to TRBJ2-1; D is unclear. V was clipped by 5 bases and J by 1 base, with 12 bases between them. The CDR3 covers 15 residues. Germline CDR1 and CDR2: SGHTA and FQGNSA. The CDR3, as DNA: TGTGCCAGCAGCCCTGGAGTAGGGTCCTACAATGAGCAGTTCTTC. Its translation is CASSPGVGSYNEQFF.

The chain recombines TRBV3-1 with TRBJ1-5; D is ambiguous. Between the trimmed V and J ends, which lost 0 bases and 4 bases, there was a span of 10 bases. The CDR3 is 15 amino acids. CDR1 LGHDT and CDR2 YNNKEL come from the germline V gene (reference sequence). The CDR3 reads CASSQDLSGNQPQHF. The DNA for the CDR3 is TGTGCCAGCAGCCAAGACCTTTCGGGGAATCAGCCCCAGCATTTT.

This sequence joins TRBV7-2 and TRBJ2-7, with D tentatively TRBD1 (5 bases). This CDR3 has 15 residues. The V end lost 5 bases, the J end lost 7 bases, and 21 bases lay between the germline ends. Germline CDR1 and CDR2: SGHTA and FQGNSA. CDR3 sequence (DNA): TGTGCCAGCAGCCCTGGACAAGGTTTGGTTCGAGAGCAGTACTTC. It specifies CASSPGQGLVREQYF. Together with reference TRBV7-2 and TRBJ2-7, the CDR3 gives the full variable domain: GAGVSQSPSNKVTEKGKDVELRCDPISGHTALYWYRQSLGQGLEFLIYFQGNSAPDKSGLPSDRFSAERTGGSVSTLTIQRTQQEDSAVYLCASSPGQGLVREQYFGPGTRLTVT.

This clonotype has only a few counts. This rearrangement joins TRBV10-3 to TRBJ2-1; D is perhaps TRBD2 (5 bases). CDR1 is ENHRY and CDR2 is SYGVKD in the germline V gene. This CDR3 is built from 12 residues. V lost 4 bases, J lost 8 bases, and 9 bases lay in between. CDR3 in DNA: TGTGCCATCAGTGTACATAGCGATGAGCAGTTCTTC. It codes for CAISVHSDEQFF.

This clonotype was found once. The chain joins TRBV30 to TRBJ2-3; D ambiguous. Trimming cost V 1 base and J 2 bases, with 10 bases left between them. This CDR3 spans 14 amino acids. Germline V gene lookup returns CDR1 GTSNPN and CDR2 SVGIG (reference sequence). The CDR3 loop reads CAWSEDFATDTQYF. Written as DNA, the CDR3 is TGTGCCTGGAGTGAAGATTTTGCCACAGATACGCAGTATTTT.

A few counts support this clonotype. The V call is TRBV29-1, the J call TRBJ1-5; no firm D call. V dropped 5 bases and J dropped 4 bases, with 12 bases sitting between them. The CDR3 is made up of 13 amino acids. CDR1 and CDR2 (germline): SQVTM, ANQGSEA. The CDR3 DNA follows: TGCAGCGTTCGTGGGAGTAAGAATCAGCCCCAGCATTTT. Translating gives CSVRGSKNQPQHF.

The rearrangement uses TRBV20-1 and TRBJ2-1, with D hard to call. Germline assignment: CDR1 DFQATT and CDR2 SNEGSKA (reference sequence). V gave up 3 bases and J gave up 7 bases, with 7 bases separating them. The CDR3 contains 11 residues. The CDR3 protein is CSASSGNEQFF. The CDR3 DNA sequence: TGCAGTGCTAGTTCTGGGAATGAGCAGTTCTTC.